This is a list of T cell receptor beta chains from one sample in a study of cytomegalovirus exposure and HLA in healthy donors. The repertoire was sequenced with immunoSEQ multiplex PCR; TCRdb's copy has only in-frame clones and lacks some. The table lists around 110,000 clones, around 75% of them singletons. Sequencing was performed on PBMCs. These receptors all come from a woman between 18 and 29 years old in good health and CMV-seronegative. Each CDR3 is given with its conserved first and last residue. The D gene is left open where the match is weak. Not every row has a clone size; where given, it reads once, few, many or a size class.

D gene	clone size	V gene	J gene	CDR3 protein	CDR3 DNA
NA	NA	TRBV7-2	TRBJ1-3	CASSLEQGAGNTIYF	TGTGCCAGCAGCTTAGAGCAGGGTGCCGGAAACACCATATATTTT
TRBD2	NA	TRBV5-1	TRBJ2-2	CASSLVLAGGANTGELFF	TGCGCCAGCAGCTTGGTACTAGCGGGGGGGGCGAACACCGGGGAGCTGTTTTTT
TRBD1	NA	TRBV5-6	TRBJ1-1	CAGSPWTGNTEAFF	TGTGCCGGCAGTCCTTGGACAGGGAACACTGAAGCTTTCTTT
TRBD2	NA	TRBV30	TRBJ2-1	CASKGGLGPAGEQFF	TGTGCCTCCAAAGGAGGACTAGGCCCCGCAGGAGAGCAGTTCTTC
NA	few	TRBV6-5	TRBJ1-1	CASRDRWGTEAFF	TGTGCCAGCAGGGACAGATGGGGCACTGAAGCTTTCTTT
TRBD2	NA	TRBV7-7	TRBJ2-5	CASSQRQGGETQYF	TGTGCTAGCAGCCAGAGGCAGGGAGGGGAGACCCAGTACTTC
TRBD1	NA	TRBV30	TRBJ2-2	CAWRARTGATGELFF	TGTGCCTGGAGAGCGCGGACAGGGGCCACCGGGGAGCTGTTTTTT
NA	few	TRBV19	TRBJ1-3	CASSETGPGNTIYF	TGTGCCAGTAGTGAAACAGGTCCCGGAAACACCATATATTTT
NA	NA	TRBV28	TRBJ1-6	CASRGPGESLHF	TGTGCCAGCAGGGGCCCGGGGGAATCCCTCCACTTT
TRBD2	NA	TRBV5-1	TRBJ2-2	CASSFRLAGAGMNTGELFF	TGCGCCAGCAGCTTCCGTCTAGCGGGGGCCGGAATGAACACCGGGGAGCTGTTTTTT
TRBD2	NA	TRBV2	TRBJ2-1	CASSAGTRFAQAPYNEQFF	TGTGCCAGCAGTGCCGGGACTAGATTCGCCCAAGCCCCGTACAATGAGCAGTTCTTC
TRBD2	NA	TRBV10-2	TRBJ2-2	CASTPKASGANTGELFF	TGCGCCAGCACCCCGAAGGCTAGCGGGGCGAACACCGGGGAGCTGTTTTTT
NA	NA	TRBV9	TRBJ2-6	CASSPGRWGAGANVLTF	TGTGCCAGCAGCCCTGGGAGGTGGGGGGCTGGGGCCAACGTCCTGACTTTC
NA	NA	TRBV5-4	TRBJ1-3	CASSDRDTYSGNTIYF	TGTGCCAGCAGCGACCGGGACACCTACTCTGGAAACACCATATATTTT
NA	NA	TRBV6-5	TRBJ1-5	CASSPDSRNQPQHF	TGTGCCAGCAGCCCGGACAGCCGGAATCAGCCCCAGCATTTT
NA	NA	TRBV2	TRBJ1-5	CASKGGGILSNQPQHF	TGTGCCAGCAAAGGTGGGGGCATACTTAGCAATCAGCCCCAGCATTTT
NA	NA	TRBV7-3	TRBJ1-1	CASSLTPLGAGTEAFF	TGTGCCAGCAGCTTAACCCCGCTCGGCGCGGGCACTGAAGCTTTCTTT
NA	NA	TRBV5-6	TRBJ1-1	CASSPVTGSNTEAFF	TGTGCCAGCAGCCCGGTCACAGGTTCGAACACTGAAGCTTTCTTT
TRBD1	NA	TRBV4-2	TRBJ1-1	CASSPSGGGTEAFF	TGTGCCAGCAGCCCTTCAGGGGGCGGGACTGAAGCTTTCTTT
NA	NA	TRBV11-2	TRBJ2-7	CASSLGSSYEQYF	TGTGCCAGCAGCTTAGGTAGCTCCTACGAGCAGTACTTC
TRBD1	NA	TRBV28	TRBJ1-2	CASSRTGERSYTF	TGTGCCAGCAGCAGGACAGGGGAACGGAGCTACACCTTC
TRBD2	few	TRBV19	TRBJ2-5	CASSTTTSGGAETQYF	TGTGCCAGTAGTACGACGACTAGCGGGGGCGCCGAGACCCAGTACTTC
TRBD1	once	TRBV13	TRBJ1-1	CASSTGDPRGNTEAFF	TGTGCCAGCAGCACAGGGGATCCTAGGGGGAACACTGAAGCTTTCTTT
NA	NA	TRBV5-1	TRBJ1-3	CASSLDAGSGNTIYF	TGCGCCAGCAGCTTAGACGCAGGGTCTGGAAACACCATATATTTT
TRBD1	NA	TRBV15	TRBJ1-1	CATSHTGQGMVFF	TGTGCCACCAGCCATACGGGACAGGGTATGGTTTTCTTT
TRBD1	NA	TRBV5-6	TRBJ1-6	CASSPGTGGTNSPLHF	TGTGCCAGCAGTCCTGGGACAGGGGGAACGAATTCACCCCTCCACTTT
NA	NA	TRBV15	TRBJ2-5	CATSRALQETQYF	TGTGCCACCAGCAGAGCCCTCCAAGAGACCCAGTACTTC
TRBD1	NA	TRBV2	TRBJ2-1	CASSRDSTNNEQFF	TGTGCCAGCAGCCGGGACAGTACGAACAATGAGCAGTTCTTC
TRBD1	NA	TRBV18	TRBJ1-4	CASSPGQEGEKLFF	TGTGCCAGCTCACCGGGACAGGAGGGGGAAAAACTGTTTTTT
NA	NA	TRBV7-3	TRBJ2-7	CASSLYGGPTYEQYF	TGTGCCAGCAGCTTATATGGGGGCCCGACCTACGAGCAGTACTTC
NA	once	TRBV5-4	TRBJ1-2	CASSQDWRQLNNYGYTF	TGTGCCAGCAGCCAAGATTGGCGGCAGCTAAATAACTATGGCTACACCTTC
TRBD1	few	TRBV5-1	TRBJ1-4	CASSQGQGNIEKLFF	TGCGCCAGCAGCCAGGGACAGGGGAATATAGAAAAACTGTTTTTT
TRBD1	NA	TRBV30	TRBJ2-7	CAWSGGTGGSYEQYF	TGTGCCTGGAGTGGGGGGACAGGGGGTTCCTACGAGCAGTACTTC
TRBD1	NA	TRBV28	TRBJ1-1	CASSGGDREVTEAFF	TGTGCCAGCAGTGGAGGAGACAGGGAGGTGACTGAAGCTTTCTTT
NA	NA	TRBV4-1	TRBJ2-7	CASSQDPTGTYEQYF	TGCGCCAGCAGCCAAGATCCTACAGGGACCTACGAGCAGTACTTC
NA	NA	TRBV27	TRBJ1-5	CASSSGGVNQPQHF	TGTGCCAGCAGTTCGGGGGGAGTCAATCAGCCCCAGCATTTT
TRBD1	once	TRBV2	TRBJ1-1	CASRERDRANTEAFF	TGTGCCAGCAGGGAAAGGGACAGGGCGAACACTGAAGCTTTCTTT
NA	NA	TRBV7-9	TRBJ2-7	CASSLAVGRVYEQYF	TGTGCCAGCAGCTTAGCGGTTGGCAGGGTCTACGAGCAGTACTTC
TRBD1	NA	TRBV6-5	TRBJ1-1	CASKIDRVVAEAFF	TGTGCCAGCAAAATAGACAGGGTTGTCGCTGAAGCTTTCTTT
TRBD1	many	TRBV25-1	TRBJ1-1	CASSGTGVITEAFF	TGTGCCAGCAGTGGAACAGGGGTCATCACTGAAGCTTTCTTT
TRBD1	NA	TRBV5-1	TRBJ2-7	CASRGTGGRGEQYF	TGCGCCAGCAGAGGGACAGGGGGCCGGGGCGAGCAGTACTTC
TRBD1	NA	TRBV19	TRBJ1-6	CASKGQGTSPLHF	TGTGCCAGTAAGGGACAGGGAACTTCACCCCTCCACTTT
TRBD1	NA	TRBV9	TRBJ1-2	CASSKWTGEGGYTF	TGTGCCAGCAGCAAGTGGACAGGGGAGGGTGGCTACACCTTC
TRBD2	NA	TRBV9	TRBJ2-3	CASSVTTSGGAYGDTQYF	TGTGCCAGCAGCGTAACTACTAGCGGGGGGGCCTATGGAGATACGCAGTATTTT
TRBD1	NA	TRBV19	TRBJ1-2	CASSRTGETGYTF	TGTGCCAGTAGCCGGACAGGGGAAACTGGCTACACCTTC
NA	few	TRBV5-4	TRBJ1-1	CASSLVGGEAFF	TGTGCCAGCAGCTTAGTAGGAGGAGAAGCTTTCTTT
NA	NA	TRBV10-2	TRBJ1-6	CASSEGLSPLHF	TGCGCCAGCAGTGAGGGCCTTTCACCCCTCCACTTT
NA	NA	TRBV4-1	TRBJ2-2	CASSHPNTGELFF	TGCGCCAGCAGCCATCCTAACACCGGGGAGCTGTTTTTT
NA	NA	TRBV20-1	TRBJ2-7	CSAGLISEQYF	TGCAGTGCTGGACTTATTAGCGAGCAGTACTTC
TRBD2	NA	TRBV5-5	TRBJ2-5	CASSYGTRETQYF	TGTGCCAGCAGTTACGGGACTAGAGAGACCCAGTACTTC
NA	NA	TRBV6-5	TRBJ2-1	CASSYRQNSYNEQFF	TGTGCCAGCAGTTATCGACAGAACTCCTACAATGAGCAGTTCTTC
NA	NA	TRBV30	TRBJ1-2	CAWSGVRGTWYGYTF	TGTGCCTGGAGTGGGGTGAGGGGGACGTGGTATGGCTACACCTTC
TRBD1	NA	TRBV5-4	TRBJ2-3	CATSRTGLTDTQYF	TGTGCCACCTCAAGGACAGGACTCACAGATACGCAGTATTTT
NA	NA	TRBV15	TRBJ2-4	CATSVGEGVGPVAKNIQYF	TGTGCCACCAGCGTAGGCGAGGGGGTCGGTCCCGTAGCCAAAAACATTCAGTACTTC